What follows are 18 T cell receptor beta chains derived from one specimen sequenced in a study of T cells in Graves' hyperthyroidism and ophthalmopathy (dated by TCRdb to the late 2010s). The library was made by multiplex PCR. The sequencing machine was an Illumina HiSeq 2000. The TCR beta CDR3 regions were amplified from the RNA transcripts. For the first round of RT-PCR on the TCR CDR3, the HTBI primer set was used together with the Qiagen OneStep RT-PCR kit. The raw public reads went through TCRdb reprocessing: fastp at Q25, MiXCR clone calling, in-frame beta chains kept. When rows share a CDR3 protein, they turn into one entry using the most common DNA and genes. The sample profile shows about 560,000 distinct CDR3 sequences; 13% to 15% of them were found once. The biggest ten clones account for about 15% of the sample. The sequencing input was blood. Receptors were obtained from a woman in her thirties or forties with Graves' hyperthyroidism.

This clonotype has a count of ten or more. The V and J genes are TRBV27 and TRBJ1-2; weak D call: TRBD1 (6 bases). V was clipped by 3 bases and J by 0 bases, with 8 bases between them. This CDR3 is built from 14 residues. Per germline, CDR1 MNHEY and CDR2 SMNVEV (reference sequence). CDR3 amino acids: CASSFRDTNYGYTF. The CDR3 DNA follows: TGTGCCAGCAGTTTCCGGGACACTAACTATGGCTACACCTTC.

This clonotype was detected ten times or more. CDR3 sequence: CASRLAPSYEQYF. The CDR3 DNA follows: TGTGCCAGCAGGCTTGCCCCCAGCTACGAGCAGTACTTC. The genes are TRBV12-3 or TRBV12-4 and TRBJ2-7, with D unclear. Trimming pared 6 bases from V and 3 bases from J, leaving 12 bases between. The CDR3 spans 13 residues.

To note about this clonotype: The CDR3 does not close with the conserved phenylalanine or tryptophan, likely indicating a read error. The CDR3 region is CASSTIYLEGTGELFL. CDR3 coding DNA: TGTGCCAGTAGTACTATATATCTGGAAGGCACCGGGGAGCTGTTTCTT. The genes are TRBV19 and TRBJ2-2; D gene unclear. Germline assignment: CDR1 LNHDA and CDR2 SQIVND (reference sequence). V lost 4 bases and J lost 4, with 16 bases in between. The CDR3 has 16 residues.

This clonotype has a count of ten or more. The chain joins TRBV28 to TRBJ1-6, with D uncertain. The germline V gene has CDR1 MDHEN and CDR2 SYDVKM. The germline V and J ends were trimmed by 2 bases and 8 bases, with 4 bases remaining between them. This CDR3 comprises 12 residues. CDR3 nucleotides: TGTGCCAGCAGTTTACCCTATTCACCCCTCCACTTT. It yields the protein CASSLPYSPLHF.

This clonotype was observed a handful of times. This chain joins TRBV4-1 and TRBJ2-2; the D call may be TRBD1 or TRBD2 (5 bases each). The CDR3 runs to 14 residues. The germline V gene encodes CDR1 MGHRA and CDR2 YSYEKL. V shed 4 bases and J shed 5 bases, with 11 bases lying between them. The CDR3 sequence is CASSPGTYTGELFF. The CDR3 coding sequence is TGCGCCAGCAGCCCTGGGACGTATACCGGGGAGCTGTTTTTT.

The J gene is TRBJ1-2, the V gene TRBV5-1, with 8 bases matching TRBD1. V lost 2 bases to trimming and J lost 8 bases; unmatched junction nucleotides: 23. CDR1 is SGHRS and CDR2 is YFSETQ in the germline V gene. The CDR3 totals 19 residues. CDR3 in DNA: TGCGCCAGCAGCTTTCGAGAGGTGGGGACCGGGACAGGCTCAGAGGGCTACACCTTC. Its translation is CASSFREVGTGTGSEGYTF.

This clonotype was observed a few times. The chain couples TRBV9 to TRBJ2-1; a possible D gene is TRBD1 (5 bases). The germline gives CDR1 SGDLS, CDR2 YYNGEE. This CDR3 region has 14 residues. Deletions cut 3 bases from V and 4 bases from J, with 11 bases between. CDR3 DNA: TGTGCCAGCAGCGCAACCCCAGGGTACAATGAGCAGTTCTTC. Translated: CASSATPGYNEQFF.

This clonotype appeared a few times. The chain is built from TRBV5-1 and TRBJ2-2; the match to TRBD2 covers 9 bases. J lost 1 base, V lost 0 bases, and 13 bases had no gene match. Germline values: CDR1 SGHRS, CDR2 YFSETQ. CDR3 size: 20 residues. The CDR3 loop is CASSLATVAGDVGNTGELFF. The CDR3 DNA reads as TGCGCCAGCAGCTTGGCCACAGTAGCGGGAGATGTTGGGAACACCGGGGAGCTGTTTTTT.

This clonotype was seen ten or more times. The chain uses TRBV12-3 or TRBV12-4 and TRBJ2-1; 9 bases line up with TRBD2. V shed 6 bases and J 9 bases; nucleotides not matched to a gene: 6. The CDR3 loop spans 13 amino acids. The CDR3 protein is CASRGLARSEQFF. In DNA, the CDR3 is TGTGCCAGCAGGGGACTAGCCCGCAGTGAGCAGTTCTTC.

The CDR3 reads CASSRTVYGYTF. Written as DNA, the CDR3 is TGTGCCAGCAGCCGTACAGTCTATGGCTACACCTTC. The J gene is TRBJ1-2, the V gene TRBV7-9; unclear D gene. The ends were cut back, 5 bases at V and 4 bases at J, with 8 bases in the middle. Germline V CDR1 and CDR2: SEHNR, FQNEAQ (reference sequence). The CDR3 has 12 amino acids. The variable domain in full, with the rest retrieved from reference TRBV7-9 and TRBJ1-2, is DTGVSQNPRHKITKRGQNVTFRCDPISEHNRLYWYRQTLGQGPEFLTYFQNEAQLEKSRLLSDRFSAERPKGSFSTLEIQRTEQGDSAMYLCASSRTVYGYTFGSGTRLTVV.

This clonotype was picked up many times. The chain carries TRBV5-1 and TRBJ2-7; no firm D call. This CDR3 has 11 amino acids. Trimming removed 4 bases from V and 6 bases from J, with 8 bases in between. Looked up from germline, CDR1 is SGHRS and CDR2 is YFSETQ. CDR3 DNA sequence: TGCGCCAGCAGCGGAGAGTTCGAGCAGTACTTC. Protein: CASSGEFEQYF.

This clonotype has at least ten counts. The chain employs TRBV27 and TRBJ2-7; D is unresolved. Trimming removed 0 bases from V and 0 bases from J, with 9 bases in between. The germline V gene encodes CDR1 MNHEY and CDR2 SMNVEV (reference sequence). The CDR3 is 15 residues long. This CDR3 is CASSLSQDSSYEQYF. CDR3 in DNA: TGTGCCAGCAGTTTATCCCAGGATAGCTCCTACGAGCAGTACTTC.

This clonotype was seen only a few times. This chain links TRBV6-1 with TRBJ2-7; 9 bases are a match to TRBD1. The germline gives CDR1 MNHNS, CDR2 SASEGT. The trim removed 6 bases at V and 5 bases at J, leaving 8 bases unmatched. The CDR3 sequence is 14 residues long. This chain's CDR3 is CASSWDRVFDEQYF. The CDR3 bases are TGTGCCAGCAGCTGGGACAGGGTATTCGACGAGCAGTACTTC.

This clonotype was seen a few times. The chain is built from TRBV2 and TRBJ1-5, with 8 bases aligning to TRBD1. This CDR3 contains 13 residues. The junction had 3 bases not matched to a gene; V was cut back by 6 bases and J by 5 bases. Germline V gene lookup returns CDR1 SNHLY and CDR2 FYNNEI. DNA for the CDR3: TGTGCCAGCAGGACAGGGGTTTATCAGCCCCAGCATTTT. Residues: CASRTGVYQPQHF.

Ten or more counts support this clonotype. The chain couples TRBV30 to TRBJ2-5; 12 bases line up with TRBD2. Looked up from germline, CDR1 is GTSNPN and CDR2 is SVGIG (reference sequence). J was trimmed by 2 bases and V by 8 bases; bases with no gene match: 6. The CDR3 extends over 14 amino acids. The CDR3 nucleotides read TGTGCCGGAAGACTAGCGGGAGTTCAAGAGACCCAGTACTTC. As protein: CAGRLAGVQETQYF.

The CDR3 is CAIRGPAADTQYF. DNA of the CDR3: TGTGCCATCAGGGGACCCGCGGCAGATACGCAGTATTTT. The genes are TRBV10-3 and TRBJ2-3; the D gene could be TRBD1 or TRBD2 (5 bases each). V was cut by 6 bases and J by 4 bases, with 11 bases left in between. Germline CDR1 reads ENHRY; CDR2 reads SYGVKD. CDR3 size: 13 residues.

This clonotype was seen more than once but under ten times. This chain connects TRBV7-2 to TRBJ2-7, with 7 positions matching TRBD2. The CDR3 consists of 15 residues. J lost 0 bases, V lost 5 bases, and 7 bases had no gene match. Germline V lookup: CDR1 SGHTA, CDR2 FQGNSA. This CDR3 is CASSQSSGISYEQYF. CDR3 DNA sequence: TGTGCCAGCAGCCAGTCTAGCGGCATCTCCTACGAGCAGTACTTC.

This clonotype was seen many times. The chain employs TRBV5-1 and TRBJ2-7, with D maybe TRBD1 (5 bases). CDR3 size: 14 residues. The germline CDR1 and CDR2 sequences are SGHRS and YFSETQ. V lost 4 bases and J 2 bases, leaving 13 bases between the germline ends. The CDR3 sequence is CASSPAGLPYEQYF. For the CDR3, the DNA is TGCGCCAGCAGCCCCGCAGGGTTGCCCTACGAGCAGTACTTC.